Given below is one T cell receptor (beta chain) in context. After removal of 3 bases from V and 6 bases from J, the junction contained 9 bases not matched to a gene. CDR1 GTSNPN and CDR2 SVGIG come from the germline V gene (reference sequence). There are 14 residues in the CDR3. Extracted RNA was reverse transcribed into cDNA, the sequencing template. Measured with immunoSEQ multiplex PCR; TCRdb has only the in-frame clones, and not every one. The sample carries about 130,000 clones, about 57% recorded once. This sample is part of a study of CD8+ T cells in alopecia areata. The sequence was collected from a human donor with alopecia areata. The chain has TRBV30 and TRBJ1-2; TRBD1 aligns across 8 bases. The sequenced sample was CD4+ T cells sorted from blood, obtained at week 0. The CDR3 DNA reads as TGTGCCTGGAGCGGCCCCCAGGGGGCGCATGGCTACACCTTC. Its protein product is CAWSGPQGAHGYTF.